Shown below are 26 T cell receptor beta chains from a single sample sequenced in a study of blood T cell repertoires in COVID-19. Measured with immunoSEQ multiplex PCR; TCRdb has only the in-frame clones, and not every one. The sample includes approximately 150,000 clones, roughly 82% of them seen just once. Sequenced: PBMCs or T cells enriched from blood (not recorded which). Receptors were obtained from a man aged 50-60 years who had recovered from COVID-19.

The rearrangement links TRBV5-1 to TRBJ2-3; TRBD1 aligns across 8 bases. Germline CDR1 is SGHRS and CDR2 is YFSETQ. The CDR3 is 14 amino acids. J lost 11 bases, V lost 1 base, and 9 bases had no gene match. The CDR3 sequence is CASSLYPGTGVQYF. CDR3 sequence (DNA): TGCGCCAGCAGCTTGTACCCGGGGACAGGTGTGCAGTATTTT.

The chain carries TRBV4-1 and TRBJ2-5; 8 positions match TRBD1. Germline assignment: CDR1 MGHRA and CDR2 YSYEKL. The CDR3 length is 14 residues. Trimming removed 0 bases from V and 5 bases from J; junction bases left unmatched: 2. The CDR3, as DNA: TGCGCCAGCAGCCAAGATCACAGGGGGGAGACCCAGTACTTC. Its translation: CASSQDHRGETQYF.

The chain recombines TRBV11-1 with TRBJ2-5; no clear D. CDR3 size: 12 residues. V was trimmed by 5 bases and J by 5 bases, leaving 9 bases between them. Germline CDR1 SGHAT, CDR2 FQDESV (reference sequence). The CDR3 bases are TGTGCCAGCAGCCAGCAGGTCGAGACCCAGTACTTC. It codes for CASSQQVETQYF.

A single count supports this clone. The genes are TRBV6-5 and TRBJ1-6; D perhaps matches TRBD1 (6 bases). The germline V gene has CDR1 MNHEY and CDR2 SVGAGI. The CDR3 runs to 16 residues. Trimming shortened V by 4 bases and J by 7 bases, and 17 bases separated the two germline ends. This chain's CDR3 is CASSSHHRVYNSPLHF. Here the CDR3 DNA reads TGTGCCAGCAGTTCACACCACAGGGTATACAATTCACCCCTCCACTTT.

The rearrangement links TRBV30 to TRBJ1-6; 8 bases fit TRBD1. J lost 9 bases, V lost 6 bases, and 10 bases had no gene match. The CDR3 contains 14 residues. Germline CDR1 is GTSNPN and CDR2 is SVGIG (reference sequence). Here the CDR3 reads CACPNGQGSSPLHF. The CDR3 DNA follows: TGTGCCTGCCCAAACGGACAGGGATCTTCACCCCTCCACTTT.

The V call is TRBV5-5, the J call TRBJ2-3, with TRBD1 matching over 11 bases. Germline trimming cut 0 bases from V and 6 bases from J; bases unmatched to any gene: 6. Germline V lookup: CDR1 SGHKS, CDR2 YYEKEE (reference sequence). The length of the CDR3 is 16 residues. CDR3 loop: CASSLGPGQGGDTQYF. CDR3 in DNA: TGTGCCAGCAGCTTGGGACCGGGACAGGGGGGCGATACGCAGTATTTT.

The V gene is TRBV7-9, the J gene TRBJ1-1, with TRBD1 as a possible D gene (5 bases). V lost 7 bases and J 0 bases, leaving 15 bases between the germline ends. Germline values: CDR1 SEHNR, CDR2 FQNEAQ (reference sequence). The CDR3 has 15 residues. Here the CDR3 DNA reads TGTGCCAGCACCCTAAAGACAGCAATGAACACTGAAGCTTTCTTT. This encodes CASTLKTAMNTEAFF.

This clone was counted once. The chain employs TRBV7-8 and TRBJ2-2; a weak D match, TRBD2 (6 bases). V lost 1 base and J 6 bases, leaving 12 bases between the germline ends. Germline CDR1 reads SGHVS; CDR2 reads FQNEAQ. The length of the CDR3 is 15 residues. The CDR3 loop reads CASSLEGLGSGELFF. The CDR3 DNA reads TGTGCCAGCAGCTTAGAGGGACTCGGATCCGGGGAGCTGTTTTTT.

The rearrangement joins TRBV7-2 to TRBJ2-1; 8 bases line up with TRBD2. CDR1 is SGHTA and CDR2 is FQGNSA in the germline V gene. Trimming removed 5 bases from V and 4 bases from J; junction bases left unmatched: 7. The CDR3 sequence is 15 residues long. The CDR3 coding sequence is TGTGCCAGCAGCAACGCGGGGGGCCGGTACAATGAGCAGTTCTTC. Encoded protein: CASSNAGGRYNEQFF.

In nucleotides, the CDR3 is TGTGCCAGCAGCCCTACAGGGGGAGGGCGGGAAAAACTGTTTTTT. The encoded protein is CASSPTGGGREKLFF. The gene calls are TRBV5-4 and TRBJ1-4; 8 bases agree with TRBD1. This CDR3 spans 15 amino acids. Germline values: CDR1 SGHNT, CDR2 YYREEE (reference sequence). V dropped 4 bases and J dropped 8; count of bases not matched to a gene: 10.

The chain employs TRBV2 and TRBJ1-2; D remains ambiguous. Germline V lookup: CDR1 SNHLY, CDR2 FYNNEI. V lost 3 bases, J lost 1 base, and 9 bases lay in between. The CDR3 length is 14 residues. CDR3 nucleotides: TGTGCCAGCAGTGAGTCAGGAGGTAACTATGGCTACACCTTC. It yields the protein CASSESGGNYGYTF.

This clone was recorded once. The chain has TRBV11-2 and TRBJ2-3; D ambiguous. Trimming took off 5 bases at V and 1 base at J, with 10 bases between the two ends. Germline CDR1 SGHAT, CDR2 FQNNGV. The CDR3 runs 14 residues. CDR3 nucleotides: TGTGCCAGCAGCCCCCGGCAGGGCACAGATACGCAGTATTTT. This encodes CASSPRQGTDTQYF.

The CDR3 loop reads CATSDRVGTEAFF. CDR3 nucleotide sequence: TGTGCCACCAGTGACAGGGTTGGCACTGAAGCTTTCTTT. This chain links TRBV24-1 with TRBJ1-1; the D gene is possibly TRBD1 (5 bases). The V and J ends lost 4 bases and 4 bases respectively, with 9 bases between them. The CDR3 sequence is 13 residues long. Per the germline V gene, CDR1 is KGHDR and CDR2 is SFDVKD.

The chain has TRBV11-1 and TRBJ1-1; perhaps TRBD1 as D (5 bases). Germline lookup yields CDR1 SGHAT and CDR2 FQDESV (reference sequence). The V end was cut by 4 bases, the J end by 1 base, with 16 bases between. The CDR3 length is 16 residues. Here the CDR3 DNA reads TGTGCCAGCAGCTCACAGGCGCGGCGCCAGAACACTGAAGCTTTCTTT. It encodes CASSSQARRQNTEAFF.

The chain carries TRBV7-8 and TRBJ1-3; the match to TRBD1 covers 7 bases. V gave up 3 bases and J gave up 4 bases; unmatched junction bases: 12. The CDR3 totals 17 residues. Per the germline V gene, CDR1 is SGHVS and CDR2 is FQNEAQ. This CDR3 is CASSFRDSYRLGNTIYF. The CDR3 DNA reads TGTGCCAGCAGCTTCCGGGACAGCTACCGGTTGGGAAACACCATATATTTT.

This sequence joins TRBV7-6 and TRBJ1-1; 10 bases map to TRBD1. Looked up from germline, CDR1 is SGHVS and CDR2 is FNYEAQ. The length of the CDR3 is 15 residues. V gave up 5 bases and J gave up 5 bases; unmatched junction bases: 8. The CDR3 region is CASSPETGGWTEAFF. The CDR3 bases are TGTGCCAGCAGCCCCGAGACAGGGGGCTGGACTGAAGCTTTCTTT.

The chain has TRBV27 and TRBJ1-1; tentatively, D is TRBD1 (5 bases). The germline V gene has CDR1 MNHEY and CDR2 SMNVEV (reference sequence). Trimming removed 6 bases at V and 0 bases at J, with 14 bases between. The CDR3 has 15 residues. CDR3 DNA: TGTGCCAGCAGGGATTTAGGGGTTATGAACACTGAAGCTTTCTTT. Its protein is CASRDLGVMNTEAFF.

The chain couples TRBV7-9 to TRBJ2-3, with D tentatively TRBD2 (6 bases). Trimming cost V 1 base and J 2 bases, with 10 bases left between them. The CDR3 runs to 15 residues. Per germline, CDR1 SEHNR and CDR2 FQNEAQ (reference sequence). The CDR3 coding sequence is TGTGCCAGCAGCTTAGAGGGACTCTCCACAGATACGCAGTATTTT. Its translation is CASSLEGLSTDTQYF.

The chain combines TRBV18 with TRBJ2-2; 10 nucleotides match TRBD1. V shed 3 bases, J shed 7 bases, and the junction held 8 bases outside the gene matches. This CDR3 comprises 16 residues. Germline CDR1 and CDR2: KGHSH and LQKENI. In DNA form, the CDR3 reads TGTGCCAGCTCACCGGCGGAGACAGGGGGCGGCGGGGAGCTGTTTTTT. As protein: CASSPAETGGGGELFF.

The chain is built from TRBV30 and TRBJ2-5, with D perhaps matching TRBD2 (6 bases). V dropped 3 bases and J dropped 2 bases, with 13 bases sitting between them. Germline V CDR1 and CDR2: GTSNPN, SVGIG (reference sequence). This CDR3 has 14 residues. The DNA for the CDR3 is TGTGCCTGGAGGGGCGGGACCCCTCAAGAGACCCAGTACTTC. Amino acids: CAWRGGTPQETQYF.

The V gene is TRBV3-1 (or the pseudogene TRBV3-2), the J gene TRBJ2-5, with D possibly matching TRBD1 (5 bases). In germline, CDR1 is LGHDT, CDR2 YNNKEL (reference sequence). The CDR3 loop spans 15 amino acids. The ends were cut back, 2 bases at V and 0 bases at J, with 10 bases in the middle. The chain's CDR3 is CASSQPTDYQETQYF. The CDR3 DNA sequence: TGTGCCAGCAGCCAACCGACAGATTACCAAGAGACCCAGTACTTC.

V usage is TRBV30 and J usage is TRBJ1-2; 10 bases fit TRBD1. V lost 0 bases, J lost 4 bases, and 14 bases stayed unmatched. CDR1 and CDR2 (germline): GTSNPN, SVGIG (reference sequence). This CDR3 is built from 18 residues. In nucleotides, the CDR3 is TGTGCCTGGAGTGTGAGAGGAGTGGGGGACAGGGGTGTCTATGGCTACACCTTC. Its protein is CAWSVRGVGDRGVYGYTF.

The genes are TRBV28 and TRBJ1-1; tentatively, D is TRBD1 (5 bases). Germline V gene sequence: CDR1 MDHEN, CDR2 SYDVKM. This CDR3 is built from 16 residues. Trimming took 6 bases from V and 0 from J, leaving 17 bases between them. CDR3 protein: CASRSAEWGVNTEAFF. The CDR3 nucleotides are TGTGCCAGCAGATCCGCCGAGTGGGGGGTGAACACTGAAGCTTTCTTT. Complete variable domain (other parts from reference TRBV28 and TRBJ1-1): DVKVTQSSRYLVKRTGEKVFLECVQDMDHENMFWYRQDPGLGLRLIYFSYDVKMKEKGDIPEGYSVSREKKERFSLILESASTNQTSMYLCASRSAEWGVNTEAFFGQGTRLTVV.

The chain recombines TRBV5-1 with TRBJ1-1; no clear D. The CDR3 has 14 residues. The germline V and J ends were trimmed by 1 base and 3 bases, with 10 bases remaining between them. In germline, CDR1 is SGHRS, CDR2 YFSETQ. CDR3 sequence (DNA): TGCGCCAGCAGCTTGTTGGGCGTGGACACTGAAGCTTTCTTT. Its translation is CASSLLGVDTEAFF.

The chain employs TRBV3-1 (or the pseudogene TRBV3-2) and TRBJ1-3; a possible D gene is TRBD1 (5 bases). The V end lost 1 base, the J end lost 4 bases, and 11 bases lay between the germline ends. This CDR3 region has 15 residues. Germline V lookup: CDR1 LGHDT, CDR2 YNNKEL (reference sequence). The CDR3: CASSQVGRAGNTIYF. CDR3 nucleotide sequence: TGTGCCAGCAGCCAAGTTGGCAGGGCCGGAAACACCATATATTTT.

The chain links TRBV9 to TRBJ1-3, with D possibly being TRBD1 (6 bases). The germline V and J ends were trimmed by 4 bases and 0 bases, with 11 bases remaining between them. Germline loops: CDR1 SGDLS, CDR2 YYNGEE. The CDR3 loop spans 15 amino acids. The CDR3 bases are TGTGCCAGCAGCCCCCGACAGGACTCTGGAAACACCATATATTTT. This encodes CASSPRQDSGNTIYF. Drawing the rest from reference TRBV9 and TRBJ1-3, the complete variable domain is DSGVTQTPKHLITATGQRVTLRCSPRSGDLSVYWYQQSLDQGLQFLIQYYNGEERAKGNILERFSAQQFPDLHSELNLSSLELGDSALYFCASSPRQDSGNTIYFGEGSWLTVV.